Listed here is a single T cell receptor beta chain. Its target is unknown. This CDR3 is also generated by other DNA sequences in the sample. The donors were members of the validation cohort, which comprised 120 subjects and was separate from the first cohort of 666 subjects. Clones were sequenced by immunoSEQ multiplex PCR, and TCRdb holds only the in-frame ones, with some missing. The sample shows about 110,000 clones, 90% to 96% of them seen only once. This sample was included in a study of cytomegalovirus exposure and HLA in healthy donors. Study overall: A later analysis reported the same platform for the 120 validation repertoires and the 666 first-cohort repertoires.

Study-level points and caveats: Altogether, some 170 TCR beta chains were recorded as cytomegalovirus-associated.

The clonotype comes from a woman younger than 30 in good health and CMV-seronegative. Sequencing was performed on PBMCs.

DNA of the CDR3: TGTGCCAGCAGTGACGGGACAGGGGGTGCGACTGAAGCTTTCTTT. This translates into CASSDGTGGATEAFF. The rearrangement joins TRBV6-4 to TRBJ1-1, with 11 nucleotides matching TRBD1. V lost 2 bases to trimming and J lost 5 bases; unmatched junction nucleotides: 4. Germline V lookup: CDR1 MRHNA, CDR2 SNTAGT. The CDR3 has 15 residues.